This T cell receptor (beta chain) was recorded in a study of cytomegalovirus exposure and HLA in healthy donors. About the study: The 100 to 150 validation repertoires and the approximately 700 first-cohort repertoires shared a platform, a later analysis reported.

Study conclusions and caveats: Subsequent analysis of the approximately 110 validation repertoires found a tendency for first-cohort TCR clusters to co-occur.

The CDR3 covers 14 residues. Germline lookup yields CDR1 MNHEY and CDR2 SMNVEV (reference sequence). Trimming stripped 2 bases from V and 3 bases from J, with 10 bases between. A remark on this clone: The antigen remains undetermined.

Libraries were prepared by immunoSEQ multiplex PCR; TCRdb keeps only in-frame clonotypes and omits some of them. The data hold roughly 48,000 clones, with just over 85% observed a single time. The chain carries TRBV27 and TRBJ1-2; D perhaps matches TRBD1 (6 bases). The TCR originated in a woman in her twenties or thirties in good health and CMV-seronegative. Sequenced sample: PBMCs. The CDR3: CASSLSRGDYGYTF. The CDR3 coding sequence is TGTGCCAGCAGTTTAAGCAGGGGAGACTATGGCTACACCTTC.